In its sample, the clone carrying this T cell receptor (beta chain) was seen once. This entry is derived from a study of technical replicates of blood from a few donors. From germline, CDR1 is MDHEN and CDR2 SYDVKM. The CDR3 loop spans 16 amino acids. The J segment lost 5 bases and the V segment lost 5 bases, leaving 12 bases of the junction unmatched. Profiling relied on immunoSEQ multiplex PCR, and the TCRdb table lists in-frame clones only, not all of them. The sample lists about 54,000 clones; roughly 92% were seen once. What was sequenced was T cells isolated from PBMCs. The origin of this receptor is a human donor in good health. This chain connects TRBV28 to TRBJ1-1; TRBD1 agrees at 9 bases. CDR3 sequence reads: CASSPQAQGAVTEAFF. The CDR3 bases are TGTGCCAGCAGTCCCCAGGCACAGGGGGCGGTTACTGAAGCTTTCTTT.